This T cell receptor beta chain comes out of a study of shared clonotypes between healthy human individuals. About the study: Each donor's CD8 memory used one plate, CD8 naive two, each CD4 subset three.

The trim removed 2 bases at V and 7 bases at J, leaving 5 bases unmatched. Germline V gene sequence: CDR1 SGHNT, CDR2 YYREEE (reference sequence). The CDR3 sequence is 13 residues long. The assay was immunoSEQ multiplex PCR, and TCRdb's table has in-frame clones only and misses some. Altogether around 2.5 million clones are present, 93% being singletons, with the ten largest covering around 0.37%. Notes on the study in general: Unshared clonotypes carried lower generation probabilities than those common to all four donors.

To note about this clone: What it binds is not known.

This receptor was taken from a man aged 18-30 years in good health. Some clones in this sample may be carry-over from other donors' samples. This chain connects TRBV5-4 to TRBJ2-7; 8 bases fit TRBD1. The sample was naive CD4+ T cells from PBMCs. Indicated subset: CD45RA+ positively selected. CDR3 sequence: CASSFQGAEEQYF. CDR3 sequence (DNA): TGTGCCAGCAGCTTTCAGGGGGCTGAGGAGCAGTACTTC.